Below, one T cell receptor (beta chain) is given with its context. Its antigen is unknown. The PCR was carried out with 60 Vbeta primers and 13 Jbeta primers. Using immunoSEQ multiplex PCR, the repertoire was profiled, and TCRdb retains in-frame clones only, with some absent. The data hold about 160,000 clones, with about four fifths observed a single time. The data originate from a study of cytomegalovirus exposure and HLA in healthy donors. Overall study findings and caveats: A few chains tied to CMV proved CMV antigen-specific in vitro. About 87% or about 30% of the time was how often most TCR beta V segments were productive, according to an earlier analysis. Cytomegalovirus status was reportedly diagnosed by the classifier with high specificity and sensitivity. The likely explanation for a cluster of highly shared sequence variants was sequencing artifact.

The V segment lost 5 bases and the J segment 4 bases; nucleotides outside the gene matches: 9. This CDR3 has 16 amino acids. CDR1 is SEHNR, CDR2 FQNEAQ, per germline (reference sequence). The rearrangement uses TRBV7-9 and TRBJ2-3, with 10 positions matching TRBD2. The origin of this receptor is a man aged 25 to 40 in good health and CMV-seronegative. Input material: PBMCs. The CDR3 region has the DNA TGTGCCAGCAGCCTAGGTTCTAGCGGGAGCGCAGATACGCAGTATTTT. Its protein is CASSLGSSGSADTQYF.